This is a list of T cell receptor beta chains from one sample in a study of blood T cell repertoires in COVID-19. Sequencing used immunoSEQ multiplex PCR; TCRdb keeps in-frame clones, though not all of them. The sample contains about 200,000 clones, approximately 82% of which appear only once. The specimen was peripheral blood. Receptors were obtained from a human donor with acute or convalescent COVID-19. The donor label of this sample is uncertain. The CDR3 runs from the conserved cysteine through the conserved F or W. Each record gives: J gene, clone size, D gene, V gene, CDR3 DNA, CDR3 protein. The D gene is left open where the match is weak. Clone size is given for some rows only: seen once, a few or many times, or a class if the clone is expanded.

j_call: TRBJ1-2; clone_size: NA; d_call: NA; v_call: TRBV6-2/TRBV6-3; cdr3_nt: TGTGCCAGCAGTTACCCAGGGGCCGATGGCTACACCTTC; cdr3_aa: CASSYPGADGYTF
j_call: TRBJ2-1; clone_size: NA; d_call: NA; v_call: TRBV15; cdr3_nt: TGTGCCACCAGCGGTCCGGGTCCCTACAATGAGCAGTTCTTC; cdr3_aa: CATSGPGPYNEQFF
j_call: TRBJ2-7; clone_size: NA; d_call: NA; v_call: TRBV25-1; cdr3_nt: TGTGCCAGCAGATACGGGAACGAGCAGTACTTC; cdr3_aa: CASRYGNEQYF
j_call: TRBJ1-5; clone_size: NA; d_call: NA; v_call: TRBV2; cdr3_nt: TGTGCCAGCAGTGGGAGAACGGTCAATCAGCCCCAGCATTTT; cdr3_aa: CASSGRTVNQPQHF
j_call: TRBJ1-1; clone_size: NA; d_call: TRBD1; v_call: TRBV25-1; cdr3_nt: TGTGCCAGCAGGGGACAGGGGGGGCTGAACACTGAAGCTTTCTTT; cdr3_aa: CASRGQGGLNTEAFF
j_call: TRBJ1-1; clone_size: NA; d_call: NA; v_call: TRBV5-1; cdr3_nt: TGCGCCAGCAGCTTGGACAGGGATTTACGCGCTTTCTTT; cdr3_aa: CASSLDRDLRAFF
j_call: TRBJ2-1; clone_size: NA; d_call: NA; v_call: TRBV4-1; cdr3_nt: TGCGCCAGCAGCCAAGATGCGCCAGGGGCTAGGGGCGAGCAGTTCTTC; cdr3_aa: CASSQDAPGARGEQFF
j_call: TRBJ2-2; clone_size: NA; d_call: TRBD1; v_call: TRBV24-1; cdr3_nt: TGTGCCACCAGTGCCAGGGGGCTGACCGGGGAGCTGTTTTTT; cdr3_aa: CATSARGLTGELFF
j_call: TRBJ2-3; clone_size: NA; d_call: NA; v_call: TRBV3-1/TRBV3-2; cdr3_nt: TGTGCCAGCAGCCAAGAAGCACCTAGCACAGATACGCAGTATTTT; cdr3_aa: CASSQEAPSTDTQYF
j_call: TRBJ2-7; clone_size: NA; d_call: NA; v_call: TRBV28; cdr3_nt: TGTGCCAGCAGTTCTGACAGGTACGAGCAGTACTTC; cdr3_aa: CASSSDRYEQYF
j_call: TRBJ2-7; clone_size: NA; d_call: NA; v_call: TRBV6-5; cdr3_nt: TGTGCCAGCAGTTACTCGACTCGGACAGTAGCCTACGAGCAGTACTTC; cdr3_aa: CASSYSTRTVAYEQYF
j_call: TRBJ2-7; clone_size: once; d_call: NA; v_call: TRBV6-2/TRBV6-3; cdr3_nt: TGTGCCAGCAGTTACTCCCCAGGCGGGACCCTCTCCTACGAGCAGTACTTC; cdr3_aa: CASSYSPGGTLSYEQYF
j_call: TRBJ2-2; clone_size: NA; d_call: NA; v_call: TRBV5-1; cdr3_nt: TGCGCCAGCAGCTTGGTAGGGGGGAACACCGGGGAGCTGTTTTTT; cdr3_aa: CASSLVGGNTGELFF
j_call: TRBJ2-7; clone_size: NA; d_call: TRBD2; v_call: TRBV3-1/TRBV3-2; cdr3_nt: TGTGCCAGCAGCCATGCATGGACTAGCGGAATTTACGAGCAGTACTTC; cdr3_aa: CASSHAWTSGIYEQYF
j_call: TRBJ2-7; clone_size: NA; d_call: NA; v_call: TRBV4-1; cdr3_nt: TGCGCCAGCAGCCAAAACCCACAGGCGTCCTACGAGCAGTACTTC; cdr3_aa: CASSQNPQASYEQYF
j_call: TRBJ2-2; clone_size: NA; d_call: TRBD1; v_call: TRBV10-3; cdr3_nt: TGTGCCATCAGTAGAAATCCGGGACAGGGGAATGCCGGGGAGCTGTTTTTT; cdr3_aa: CAISRNPGQGNAGELFF
j_call: TRBJ1-2; clone_size: NA; d_call: NA; v_call: TRBV5-4; cdr3_nt: TGTGCCAGCAGCTTGGCCTCAGGGGCCTTGACCCCCTATGGCTACACCTTC; cdr3_aa: CASSLASGALTPYGYTF
j_call: TRBJ2-7; clone_size: NA; d_call: TRBD2; v_call: TRBV3-1/TRBV3-2; cdr3_nt: TGTGCCAGCAGCCAAGCCCTGGGACTAGCGGGGGGTGAGCAGTACTTC; cdr3_aa: CASSQALGLAGGEQYF
j_call: TRBJ2-1; clone_size: NA; d_call: NA; v_call: TRBV7-3; cdr3_nt: TGTGCCAGCAGCCCTCGGGCGGGACTCTACAATGAGCAGTTCTTC; cdr3_aa: CASSPRAGLYNEQFF
j_call: TRBJ2-5; clone_size: few; d_call: NA; v_call: TRBV5-1; cdr3_nt: TGCGCCAGCAGCCCTGGGGGCGGGGAGACCCAGTACTTC; cdr3_aa: CASSPGGGETQYF
j_call: TRBJ1-4; clone_size: NA; d_call: NA; v_call: TRBV4-3; cdr3_nt: TGCGCCAGCAGCCAAGAGGTGGGGGCAAAACTGTTTTTT; cdr3_aa: CASSQEVGAKLFF
j_call: TRBJ1-6; clone_size: once; d_call: TRBD1; v_call: TRBV19; cdr3_nt: TGTGCCAGCAAGAGAGGGACAGATAATTCACCCCTCCACTTT; cdr3_aa: CASKRGTDNSPLHF
j_call: TRBJ1-1; clone_size: NA; d_call: TRBD1; v_call: TRBV7-2; cdr3_nt: TGTGCCAGCAGCCCGGGACAGGGACACACTGAAGCTTTCTTT; cdr3_aa: CASSPGQGHTEAFF
j_call: TRBJ1-2; clone_size: NA; d_call: TRBD1; v_call: TRBV18; cdr3_nt: TGTGCCAGCTCACCTGCAGGGGGTAAAAGTGGCTACACCTTC; cdr3_aa: CASSPAGGKSGYTF
j_call: TRBJ1-6; clone_size: NA; d_call: NA; v_call: TRBV18; cdr3_nt: TGTGCCAGCTCACCCGTAGGGGATAATTCACCCCTCCACTTT; cdr3_aa: CASSPVGDNSPLHF
j_call: TRBJ2-2; clone_size: NA; d_call: TRBD1; v_call: TRBV7-3; cdr3_nt: TGTGCCAGCAGCGGCCGGGACAGGGGGGCCGGGGAGCTGTTTTTT; cdr3_aa: CASSGRDRGAGELFF
j_call: TRBJ1-2; clone_size: NA; d_call: TRBD1; v_call: TRBV2; cdr3_nt: TGTGCCAGCAGGGTTCCGGGACAGGGGGCGGTAGGCTACACCTTC; cdr3_aa: CASRVPGQGAVGYTF
j_call: TRBJ1-1; clone_size: NA; d_call: NA; v_call: TRBV29-1; cdr3_nt: TGCAGCGTTGAAACGGGGACTGAAGCTTTCTTT; cdr3_aa: CSVETGTEAFF
j_call: TRBJ2-1; clone_size: once; d_call: NA; v_call: TRBV7-8; cdr3_nt: TGTGCCAGCAGGGGAGCGGGCCTCTACAATGAGCAGTTCTTC; cdr3_aa: CASRGAGLYNEQFF
j_call: TRBJ2-6; clone_size: NA; d_call: NA; v_call: TRBV9; cdr3_nt: TGTGCCAGCAGGTCGGGGACTGGGGCCAACGTCCTGACTTTC; cdr3_aa: CASRSGTGANVLTF
j_call: TRBJ2-2; clone_size: NA; d_call: TRBD2; v_call: TRBV19; cdr3_nt: TGTGCCAGTAGCGATAGCGGGCCCTACACCGGGGAGCTGTTTTTT; cdr3_aa: CASSDSGPYTGELFF
j_call: TRBJ1-2; clone_size: NA; d_call: TRBD1; v_call: TRBV7-9; cdr3_nt: TGTGCCAGCAGCGGTGGACAGGGTGGCTACACCTTC; cdr3_aa: CASSGGQGGYTF
j_call: TRBJ2-1; clone_size: NA; d_call: TRBD1; v_call: TRBV5-1; cdr3_nt: TGCGCCAGCAGCTTCTCACAGGGGGCCTCCTACAATGAGCAGTTCTTC; cdr3_aa: CASSFSQGASYNEQFF
j_call: TRBJ1-1; clone_size: NA; d_call: NA; v_call: TRBV5-1; cdr3_nt: TGCGCCAGCAGCTTGGAAGGTCGGGGCACTGAAGCTTTCTTT; cdr3_aa: CASSLEGRGTEAFF
j_call: TRBJ2-7; clone_size: NA; d_call: TRBD1; v_call: TRBV4-3; cdr3_nt: TGCGCCAGCAGCCAAGAATGGATAACAGGGGGTTACGAGCAGTACTTC; cdr3_aa: CASSQEWITGGYEQYF
j_call: TRBJ2-1; clone_size: NA; d_call: NA; v_call: TRBV28; cdr3_nt: TGTGCCACTAAGACAGAAAATGAGCAGTTCTTC; cdr3_aa: CATKTENEQFF
j_call: TRBJ1-4; clone_size: NA; d_call: TRBD1; v_call: TRBV24-1; cdr3_nt: TGTGCCACCAGTGAGCCCGGGACAGGGGGTGAAAAACTGTTTTTT; cdr3_aa: CATSEPGTGGEKLFF
j_call: TRBJ2-7; clone_size: NA; d_call: TRBD2; v_call: TRBV11-3; cdr3_nt: TGTGCCAGCAGCTTCTTGGCTAGCGGGACCCAACACTACGAGCAGTACTTC; cdr3_aa: CASSFLASGTQHYEQYF
j_call: TRBJ1-5; clone_size: NA; d_call: NA; v_call: TRBV9; cdr3_nt: TGTGCCAGCAGCGTAGCGGCGGGGGGACAGCCCCAGCATTTT; cdr3_aa: CASSVAAGGQPQHF
j_call: TRBJ2-5; clone_size: few; d_call: TRBD2; v_call: TRBV4-2; cdr3_nt: TGTGCCAGCAGCCAAGATAAAGCGGGAGAGGGGAAGACCCAGTACTTC; cdr3_aa: CASSQDKAGEGKTQYF
j_call: TRBJ2-7; clone_size: NA; d_call: TRBD2; v_call: TRBV5-1; cdr3_nt: TGCGCCAGCAGCCAACGTCCCCGGGGGAGGGCCTCCGAGCAGTACTTC; cdr3_aa: CASSQRPRGRASEQYF
j_call: TRBJ2-2; clone_size: NA; d_call: TRBD1; v_call: TRBV28; cdr3_nt: TGTGCCAGCAGTTTACCCCAGGGGGCCGGGGAGCTGTTTTTT; cdr3_aa: CASSLPQGAGELFF
j_call: TRBJ2-7; clone_size: NA; d_call: NA; v_call: TRBV20-1; cdr3_nt: TGCAGTGCTAGTTCGGACACCTACGAGCAGTACTTC; cdr3_aa: CSASSDTYEQYF
j_call: TRBJ1-2; clone_size: NA; d_call: NA; v_call: TRBV24-1; cdr3_nt: TGTGCCACCAGGGCCAGCGGGGGGTATGGCTACACCTTC; cdr3_aa: CATRASGGYGYTF
j_call: TRBJ1-3; clone_size: NA; d_call: TRBD1; v_call: TRBV11-2; cdr3_nt: TGTGCCAGCAGCCCAAGGACAGGATCAAGCTCTGGAAACACCATATATTTT; cdr3_aa: CASSPRTGSSSGNTIYF
j_call: TRBJ1-5; clone_size: few; d_call: TRBD1; v_call: TRBV15; cdr3_nt: TGTGCCACTTATTCCGGGACAGGGGCAGTTAGTCAGCCCCAGCATTTT; cdr3_aa: CATYSGTGAVSQPQHF
j_call: TRBJ2-5; clone_size: few; d_call: TRBD1; v_call: TRBV20-1; cdr3_nt: TGCAGTGCTAGTGGTACAGGGGCCTCAAAGGGGGAGACCCAGTACTTC; cdr3_aa: CSASGTGASKGETQYF
j_call: TRBJ2-7; clone_size: NA; d_call: NA; v_call: TRBV2; cdr3_nt: TGTGCCAGCAGTGCGGGACTCGCGTACTACGAGCAGTACTTC; cdr3_aa: CASSAGLAYYEQYF
j_call: TRBJ1-1; clone_size: once; d_call: TRBD1; v_call: TRBV6-5; cdr3_nt: TGTGCCAGCAGTTATTCGACAGGGTGGGGCACTGAAGCTTTCTTT; cdr3_aa: CASSYSTGWGTEAFF
j_call: TRBJ2-5; clone_size: NA; d_call: NA; v_call: TRBV19; cdr3_nt: TGTGCCAGTAGCTGGACTTTAGCGGACCAAGAGACCCAGTACTTC; cdr3_aa: CASSWTLADQETQYF
j_call: TRBJ2-7; clone_size: once; d_call: TRBD1; v_call: TRBV7-9; cdr3_nt: TGTGCCAGCAGCTACGGACAGGGTACGCGGGAGCAGTACTTC; cdr3_aa: CASSYGQGTREQYF
j_call: TRBJ2-2; clone_size: few; d_call: TRBD2; v_call: TRBV18; cdr3_nt: TGTGCCAGCTCACCACCGGGCGGGAGAGGAACCGGGGAGCTGTTTTTT; cdr3_aa: CASSPPGGRGTGELFF
j_call: TRBJ2-1; clone_size: few; d_call: TRBD2; v_call: TRBV29-1; cdr3_nt: TGCAGCGCTTTTGAAAGAACGGCGGGAGGCGAGCAGTTCTTC; cdr3_aa: CSAFERTAGGEQFF
j_call: TRBJ1-3; clone_size: NA; d_call: TRBD1; v_call: TRBV7-3; cdr3_nt: TGTGCCAGCAGCTTGGACAGGGGATCTGGAAACACCATATATTTT; cdr3_aa: CASSLDRGSGNTIYF
j_call: TRBJ2-7; clone_size: few; d_call: TRBD1; v_call: TRBV13; cdr3_nt: TGTGCCAGCAGCCGGACAGGGGGAAACTACGAGCAGTACTTC; cdr3_aa: CASSRTGGNYEQYF
j_call: TRBJ2-3; clone_size: NA; d_call: NA; v_call: TRBV29-1; cdr3_nt: TGTAGCGTTGAACTAGGATCTTCAGATACGCAGTATTTT; cdr3_aa: CSVELGSSDTQYF